The source of this T cell receptor beta chain is a study of Ad26.COV2.S vaccination and SARS-CoV-2 variants. A word on this clone: Its antigen is unknown.

Germline CDR1 and CDR2: MDHEN and SYDVKM. The CDR3 loop spans 14 amino acids. The V end lost 5 bases, the J end lost 4 bases, and 14 bases lay between the germline ends. TCRdb keeps only in-frame clones here, not all; method: immunoSEQ multiplex PCR. The sample has 150,000 to 200,000 clones, around nine tenths seen once; the top ten hold around 6.3%. Study-wide results and limits: Relative to placebo recipients, vaccine recipients exhibited elevated spike-specific TCR breadth. In TCR breadth and depth analyses, total T cell responses may have been underestimated.

This sample comprised peripheral blood, obtained after recovery from COVID-19. The rearrangement links TRBV28 to TRBJ1-1, with no clear D. This TCR was sampled from a human donor who had recovered from COVID-19. The CDR3 DNA reads as TGTGCCAGCAGTAGTGGGCAGCCGATCACTGAAGCTTTCTTT. This sequence encodes CASSSGQPITEAFF. The full variable domain, its missing parts supplied by reference TRBV28 and TRBJ1-1, is DVKVTQSSRYLVKRTGEKVFLECVQDMDHENMFWYRQDPGLGLRLIYFSYDVKMKEKGDIPEGYSVSREKKERFSLILESASTNQTSMYLCASSSGQPITEAFFGQGTRLTVV.